Shown below are 8 T cell receptor beta chains from a single sample sequenced in a study of control samples from healthy donors and cancer patients. Measured with immunoSEQ multiplex PCR; TCRdb has only the in-frame clones, and not every one. Here the sample spans roughly 200,000 clones, around 94% being singletons. Sequencing was carried out using blood. The receptors here all came from a man aged 45 to 65 in good health.

The rearrangement joins TRBV18 to TRBJ1-2; TRBD1 aligns across 9 bases. From germline, CDR1 is KGHSH and CDR2 LQKENI. V dropped 3 bases and J dropped 7; count of bases not matched to a gene: 6. The CDR3 runs to 14 residues. CDR3 sequence (DNA): TGTGCCAGCTCACCCGACGGGACAGGGATTGGCTACACCTTC. Amino acids: CASSPDGTGIGYTF.

The rearrangement joins TRBV5-1 to TRBJ1-6; D remains ambiguous. The germline gives CDR1 SGHRS, CDR2 YFSETQ. The V gene lost 0 bases and the J gene lost 2 bases, with 15 bases spanning the gap. The CDR3 sequence is 18 residues long. CDR3 sequence reads: CASSLEGSSRTYNSPLHF. Here the CDR3 DNA reads TGCGCCAGCAGCTTGGAAGGGAGCTCCCGAACCTATAATTCACCCCTCCACTTT.

The gene calls are TRBV19 and TRBJ1-2; tentative D call: TRBD1 (5 bases). V was cut by 4 bases and J by 8 bases, with 11 bases left in between. Germline V lookup: CDR1 LNHDA, CDR2 SQIVND (reference sequence). CDR3 size: 12 residues. The CDR3 protein is CASSNRDEGYTF. The CDR3 region has the DNA TGTGCCAGTAGTAACCGGGACGAGGGCTACACCTTC.

The V gene is TRBV7-9, the J gene TRBJ2-5; 7 bases line up with TRBD2. The germline gives CDR1 SEHNR, CDR2 FQNEAQ (reference sequence). The CDR3 consists of 14 residues. The J segment lost 1 base and the V segment lost 4 bases, leaving 3 bases of the junction unmatched. DNA of the CDR3: TGTGCCAGCAGCTGGGGAGGGGCCCAAGAGACCCAGTACTTC. Its translation: CASSWGGAQETQYF.

This clone was detected only once. This sequence joins TRBV18 and TRBJ1-2; the D gene is possibly TRBD1 (6 bases). Between the trimmed V and J ends, which lost 2 bases and 3 bases, there was a span of 10 bases. Per the germline V gene, CDR1 is KGHSH and CDR2 is LQKENI. The CDR3 loop spans 14 amino acids. CDR3 region: CASSPDRRDYGYTF. The CDR3 coding sequence is TGTGCCAGCTCACCAGACAGGCGCGACTATGGCTACACCTTC.

The V call is TRBV5-1, the J call TRBJ2-7, with D perhaps assigned TRBD1 or TRBD2 (5 bases each). Trimming left V 4 bases short and J 5 bases short, with 16 bases between. This CDR3 contains 14 residues. The germline V gene has CDR1 SGHRS and CDR2 YFSETQ. The CDR3 sequence is CASSPGTERNEQYV. CDR3 nucleotide sequence: TGCGCCAGCAGCCCCGGGACCGAGCGGAACGAGCAGTACGTC.

This rearrangement joins TRBV5-4 to TRBJ2-7; D unresolved. This CDR3 has 12 residues. Germline V gene lookup returns CDR1 SGHNT and CDR2 YYREEE (reference sequence). The V gene lost 0 bases and the J gene lost 9 bases, with 10 bases spanning the gap. The CDR3 sequence is CASSLDAYGQYF. The CDR3, as DNA: TGTGCCAGCAGCTTGGACGCTTATGGGCAGTACTTC. The variable domain in full, completed from reference TRBV5-4 and TRBJ2-7, reads ETGVTQSPTHLIKTRGQQVTLRCSSQSGHNTVSWYQQALGQGPQFIFQYYREEENGRGNFPPRFSGLQFPNYSSELNVNALELDDSALYLCASSLDAYGQYFGPGTRLTVT.

This sequence joins TRBV6-6 and TRBJ1-1; no reliable D call. CDR1 and CDR2 (germline): MNHNY, SVGAGI (reference sequence). This CDR3 is 12 amino acids long. V lost 6 bases to trimming and J lost 5 bases, with 10 bases between them. The CDR3 sequence: CASSPRVTEAFF. CDR3 in DNA: TGTGCCAGCAGCCCGCGGGTGACTGAAGCTTTCTTT.